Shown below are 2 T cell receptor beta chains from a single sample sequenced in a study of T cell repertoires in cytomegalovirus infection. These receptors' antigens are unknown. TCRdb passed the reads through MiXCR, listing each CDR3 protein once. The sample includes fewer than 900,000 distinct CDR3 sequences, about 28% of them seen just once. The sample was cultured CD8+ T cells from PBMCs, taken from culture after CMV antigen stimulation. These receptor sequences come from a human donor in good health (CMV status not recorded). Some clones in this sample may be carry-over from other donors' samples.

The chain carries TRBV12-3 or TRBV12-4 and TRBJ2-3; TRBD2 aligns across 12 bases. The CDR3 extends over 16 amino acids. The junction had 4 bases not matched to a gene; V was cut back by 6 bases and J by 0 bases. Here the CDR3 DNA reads TGTGCCAGCAGAACCGGGACTAGCGGGAGCACAGATACGCAGTATTTT. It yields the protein CASRTGTSGSTDTQYF.

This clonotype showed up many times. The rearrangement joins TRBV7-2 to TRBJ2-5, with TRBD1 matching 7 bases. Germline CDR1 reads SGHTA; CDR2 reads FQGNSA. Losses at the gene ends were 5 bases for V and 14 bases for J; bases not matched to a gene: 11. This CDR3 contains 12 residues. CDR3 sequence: CASSPGTALFYF. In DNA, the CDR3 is TGTGCCAGCAGCCCCGGGACAGCTCTGTTTTACTTC.